This paragraph covers one T cell receptor (beta chain) sequence. The source of the sample is a study of blood T cell repertoires in COVID-19. Clones were read by immunoSEQ multiplex PCR, and TCRdb kept only the in-frame ones, dropping some. The table includes around 200,000 clones, less than 85% detected once. The V and J ends lost 4 bases and 0 bases respectively, with 6 bases between them. There are 13 residues in the CDR3. Germline-derived CDR1 and CDR2 are GTSNPN and SVGIG (reference sequence). Cohort 3 recovery required two negative PCRs, clearance, or symptom resolution. The chain joins TRBV30 to TRBJ1-4; D remains ambiguous. Sequenced: PBMCs or T cells enriched from blood (not recorded which). The TCR sequence derives from a man between 35 and 55 years old who had recovered from COVID-19. In DNA form, the CDR3 reads TGTGCCTGGATGAGAGCAACTAATGAAAAACTGTTTTTT. The encoded protein is CAWMRATNEKLFF.